This T cell receptor beta chain emerged from a study of control samples from healthy donors and cancer patients. CDR1 is SEHNR and CDR2 is FQNEAQ in the germline V gene (reference sequence). The V segment lost 4 bases and the J segment 6 bases; nucleotides outside the gene matches: 2. This CDR3 region has 12 residues. The assay was immunoSEQ multiplex PCR, and TCRdb's table has in-frame clones only and misses some. This sample has about 110,000 clones, with roughly 90% found just once. The source material was blood. J is TRBJ1-2 and V is TRBV7-9; 7 bases agree with TRBD1. The TCR originated in a woman in her forties or fifties in good health. The DNA for the CDR3 is TGTGCCAGCAGCTCCACAGGGGATGGCTACACCTTC. Translating it yields CASSSTGDGYTF. The variable domain in full, with the rest retrieved from reference TRBV7-9 and TRBJ1-2, is DTGVSQNPRHKITKRGQNVTFRCDPISEHNRLYWYRQTLGQGPEFLTYFQNEAQLEKSRLLSDRFSAERPKGSFSTLEIQRTEQGDSAMYLCASSSTGDGYTFGSGTRLTVV.